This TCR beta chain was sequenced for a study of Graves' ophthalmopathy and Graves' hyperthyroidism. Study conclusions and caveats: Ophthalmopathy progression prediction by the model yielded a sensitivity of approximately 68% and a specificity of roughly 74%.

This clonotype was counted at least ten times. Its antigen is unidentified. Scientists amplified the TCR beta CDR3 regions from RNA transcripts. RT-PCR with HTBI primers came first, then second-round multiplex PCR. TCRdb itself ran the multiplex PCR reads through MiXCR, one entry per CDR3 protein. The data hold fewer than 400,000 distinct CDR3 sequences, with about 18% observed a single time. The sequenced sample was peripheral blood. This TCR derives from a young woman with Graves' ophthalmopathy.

CDR3 nucleotides: TGTGCCAGCAGTCGTCGGACAGGGTCCTACGAGCAGTACTTC. Translating gives CASSRRTGSYEQYF. This chain uses TRBV6-5 with TRBJ2-7, with TRBD1 identical over 8 bases. This CDR3 comprises 14 residues. Per germline, CDR1 MNHEY and CDR2 SVGAGI. With V trimmed by 5 bases and J by 1 base, 4 bases remained unmatched.